This T cell receptor (beta chain) stems from a study of cytomegalovirus exposure and HLA in healthy donors. Sequencing used immunoSEQ multiplex PCR; TCRdb keeps in-frame clones, though not all of them. The table has about 190,000 clones, roughly 88% seen once; the top ten hold more than 1.1%. The origin of this receptor is a woman aged 18-35 years in good health and CMV-seronegative. The sample taken for sequencing was PBMCs.

The CDR3 DNA sequence: TGTGCCACCAGCCCCCCGCCGGGATACCAAGAGACCCAGTACTTC. It encodes CATSPPPGYQETQYF. The V gene is TRBV15, the J gene TRBJ2-5, with D perhaps matching TRBD2 (5 bases). V lost 5 bases, J lost 0 bases, and 13 bases lay in between. This CDR3 contains 15 residues. CDR1 is LNHNV and CDR2 is YYDKDF in the germline V gene (reference sequence).